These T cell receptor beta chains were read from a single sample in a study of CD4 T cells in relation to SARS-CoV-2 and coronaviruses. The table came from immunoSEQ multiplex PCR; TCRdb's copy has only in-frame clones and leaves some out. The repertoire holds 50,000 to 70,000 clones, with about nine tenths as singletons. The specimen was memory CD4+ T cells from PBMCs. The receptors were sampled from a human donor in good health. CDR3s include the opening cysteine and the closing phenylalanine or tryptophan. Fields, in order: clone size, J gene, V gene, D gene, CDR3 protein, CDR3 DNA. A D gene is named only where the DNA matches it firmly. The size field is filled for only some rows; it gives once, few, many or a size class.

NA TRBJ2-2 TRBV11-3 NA CASSRIMGAGELFF TGTGCCAGCAGCCGGATTATGGGTGCCGGGGAGCTGTTTTTT
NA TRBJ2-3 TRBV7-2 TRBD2 CASSLAWASGAYTDTQYF TGTGCCAGCAGCTTAGCGTGGGCTAGCGGGGCTTACACAGATACGCAGTATTTT
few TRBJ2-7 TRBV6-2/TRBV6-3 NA CASSTPFWGEQYF TGTGCCAGCAGTACCCCTTTCTGGGGCGAGCAGTACTTC
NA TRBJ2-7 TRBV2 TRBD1 CASSEVGRTGYEQYF TGTGCCAGCAGTGAAGTTGGCAGGACAGGCTACGAGCAGTACTTC
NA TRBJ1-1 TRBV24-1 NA CATSDSRTAENTEAFF TGTGCCACCAGTGATTCTAGGACGGCCGAGAACACTGAAGCTTTCTTT
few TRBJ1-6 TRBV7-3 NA CASSSQSSYNSPLHF TGTGCCAGCAGCTCCCAGAGCTCCTATAATTCACCCCTCCACTTT
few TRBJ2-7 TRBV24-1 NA CATSLGAGKFGQYF TGTGCCACCAGCTTAGGGGCAGGGAAGTTCGGGCAGTACTTC
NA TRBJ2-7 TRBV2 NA CASSGRYEQYF TGTGCCAGCAGTGGGAGGTACGAGCAGTACTTC
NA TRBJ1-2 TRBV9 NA CASSVGGRQNYGYTF TGTGCCAGCAGCGTAGGGGGCAGGCAAAACTATGGCTACACCTTC
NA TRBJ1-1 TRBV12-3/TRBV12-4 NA CASSRETEAFF TGTGCCAGCAGCAGAGAGACTGAAGCTTTCTTT
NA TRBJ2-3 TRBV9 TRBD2 CASSVGAGGTDTQYF TGTGCCAGCAGCGTAGGAGCGGGAGGGACAGATACGCAGTATTTT
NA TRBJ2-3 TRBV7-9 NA CASSQRAVLTDTQYF TGTGCCAGCAGCCAGAGAGCGGTACTCACAGATACGCAGTATTTT
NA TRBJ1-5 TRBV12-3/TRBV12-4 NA CASSLGDGTPQHF TGTGCCAGCAGTTTAGGGGACGGAACACCCCAGCATTTT
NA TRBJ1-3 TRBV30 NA CAWSVLGNTIYF TGTGCCTGGAGTGTACTTGGAAACACCATATATTTT
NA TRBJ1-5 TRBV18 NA CASSSQESNQPQHF TGTGCCAGCTCATCGCAGGAAAGCAATCAGCCCCAGCATTTT
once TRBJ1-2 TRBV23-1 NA CASSQYGGYGYTF TGCGCCAGCAGTCAATACGGTGGCTATGGCTACACCTTC
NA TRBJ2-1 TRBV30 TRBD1 CASLRDRVGEQFF TGTGCCAGCCTCCGGGACAGGGTAGGTGAGCAGTTCTTC
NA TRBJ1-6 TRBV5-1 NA CASSLAGQGQSPLHF TGCGCCAGCAGCTTGGCCGGGCAGGGGCAATCACCCCTCCACTTT
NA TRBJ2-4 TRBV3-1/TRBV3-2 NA CASSQGLNIQYF TGTGCCAGCAGCCAAGGGCTAAACATTCAGTACTTC
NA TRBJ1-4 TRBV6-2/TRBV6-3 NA CASRYEELSGKLFF TGTGCCAGCAGGTACGAGGAACTCAGTGGAAAACTGTTTTTT
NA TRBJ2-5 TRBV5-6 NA CASSLGMETQYF TGTGCCAGCAGCTTGGGTATGGAGACCCAGTACTTC
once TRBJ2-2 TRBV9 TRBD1 CASSGRTGGLANTGELFF TGTGCCAGCAGCGGAAGGACAGGGGGCCTCGCGAACACCGGGGAGCTGTTTTTT
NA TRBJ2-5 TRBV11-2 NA CASSLGLETETQYF TGTGCCAGCAGCTTAGGTCTAGAGACAGAGACCCAGTACTTC
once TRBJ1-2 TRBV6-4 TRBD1 CASRPDRGNYGYTF TGTGCCAGCAGGCCAGACAGGGGGAACTATGGCTACACCTTC
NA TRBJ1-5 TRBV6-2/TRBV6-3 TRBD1 CASSYSFRDRDSNQPQHF TGTGCCAGCAGTTACTCGTTCCGGGACAGGGATAGCAATCAGCCCCAGCATTTT
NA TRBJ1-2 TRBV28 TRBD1 CASSTGQHNYGYTF TGTGCCAGCAGTACGGGACAGCATAACTATGGCTACACCTTC
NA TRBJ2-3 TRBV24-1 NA CATSASRGDTQYF TGTGCCACCAGTGCCTCGAGGGGGGATACGCAGTATTTT
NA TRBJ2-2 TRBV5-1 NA CASSLVVRKSGELFF TGCGCCAGCAGCTTGGTAGTCAGGAAATCCGGGGAGCTGTTTTTT
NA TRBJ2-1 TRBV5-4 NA CASSLDRQPLDEQFF TGTGCCAGCAGCCTAGACCGACAACCCCTTGATGAGCAGTTCTTC
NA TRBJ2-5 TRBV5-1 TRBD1 CASNEQGAGETQYF TGCGCCAGCAATGAACAGGGGGCTGGGGAGACCCAGTACTTC
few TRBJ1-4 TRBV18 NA CASSPGSPLMGEKLFF TGTGCCAGCTCACCAGGGTCTCCCCTGATGGGTGAAAAACTGTTTTTT
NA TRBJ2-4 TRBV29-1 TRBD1 CSVRDRRAKNIQYF TGCAGCGTTAGGGACAGGCGGGCCAAAAACATTCAGTACTTC
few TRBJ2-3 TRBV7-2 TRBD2 CASSFHSGGRGDTQYF TGTGCCAGCAGCTTTCATAGCGGGGGCCGAGGAGATACGCAGTATTTT
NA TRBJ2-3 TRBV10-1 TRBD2 CASSESLGLAGPDTQYF TGCGCCAGCAGTGAGTCCTTGGGACTAGCGGGACCCGATACGCAGTATTTT
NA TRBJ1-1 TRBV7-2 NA CASSKSPLTGRPEAFF TGTGCCAGCAGCAAATCCCCCCTGACGGGCAGACCTGAAGCTTTCTTT
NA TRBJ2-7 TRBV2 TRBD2 CASRPARSLAGTYEQYF TGTGCCAGCAGACCGGCCCGTTCCCTAGCGGGTACCTACGAGCAGTACTTC
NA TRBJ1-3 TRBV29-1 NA CSARPSGNTIYF TGCAGCGCGAGACCCTCTGGAAACACCATATATTTT
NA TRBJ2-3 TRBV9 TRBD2 CASSVSSGRAVDTQYF TGTGCCAGCAGCGTTTCTAGCGGGAGGGCTGTAGATACGCAGTATTTT
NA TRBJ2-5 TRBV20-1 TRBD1 CAGTGQETQYF TGCGCCGGGACAGGCCAAGAGACCCAGTACTTC
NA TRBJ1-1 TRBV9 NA CASSPGGGYTEAFF TGTGCCAGCAGTCCTGGGGGGGGTTACACTGAAGCTTTCTTT
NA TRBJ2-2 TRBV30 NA CAWSVRFRGSGELFF TGTGCCTGGAGTGTACGCTTTAGGGGCTCCGGGGAGCTGTTTTTT
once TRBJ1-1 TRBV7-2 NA CASSPFAWAGTEAFF TGTGCCAGCAGCCCCTTCGCATGGGCAGGAACTGAAGCTTTCTTT
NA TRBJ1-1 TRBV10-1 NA CASSEGGGTMGTEAFF TGCGCCAGCAGTGAGGGGGGGGGAACGATGGGAACTGAAGCTTTCTTT
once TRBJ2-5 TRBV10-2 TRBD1 CASKRTGGETQYF TGCGCCAGCAAAAGGACAGGGGGGGAGACCCAGTACTTC
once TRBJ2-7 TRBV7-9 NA CASSTPGQVVGAYEQYF TGTGCCAGCAGCACCCCGGGCCAGGTAGTAGGTGCCTACGAGCAGTACTTC
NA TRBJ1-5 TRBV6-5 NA CASSQGRNSNQPQHF TGTGCCAGCAGTCAGGGACGGAATAGCAATCAGCCCCAGCATTTT
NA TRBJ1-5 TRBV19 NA CASRGDRFNQPQHF TGTGCCAGTAGGGGAGACAGATTCAATCAGCCCCAGCATTTT
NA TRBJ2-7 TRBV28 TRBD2 CASRRTSGGAWSYEQYF TGTGCCAGCAGACGGACTAGCGGGGGGGCCTGGTCCTACGAGCAGTACTTC
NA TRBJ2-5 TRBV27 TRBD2 CASSLGTSSTETQYF TGTGCCAGCAGCCTAGGGACTAGCAGCACAGAGACCCAGTACTTC
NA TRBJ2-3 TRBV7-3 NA CASSLTGVNTDTQYF TGTGCCAGCAGCTTAACAGGGGTCAACACAGATACGCAGTATTTT
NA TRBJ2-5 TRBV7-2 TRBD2 CASQRGSGETQYF TGTGCCTCCCAGCGGGGTTCGGGGGAGACCCAGTACTTC
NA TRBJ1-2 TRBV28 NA CASSLPGVYGYTF TGTGCCAGCAGTTTACCAGGGGTCTATGGCTACACCTTC
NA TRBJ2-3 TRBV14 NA CASSQDSGSATDTQYF TGTGCCAGCAGCCAAGATTCAGGGTCGGCCACAGATACGCAGTATTTT
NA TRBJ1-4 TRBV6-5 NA CASSYSARPEHEKLFF TGTGCCAGCAGTTATTCGGCAAGGCCGGAGCATGAAAAACTGTTTTTT
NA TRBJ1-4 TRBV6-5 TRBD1 CASRGGQGEKLFF TGTGCCAGCAGAGGGGGACAGGGTGAAAAACTGTTTTTT
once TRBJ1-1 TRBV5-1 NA CASSLGARTEAFF TGCGCCAGCAGCTTGGGGGCGCGGACTGAAGCTTTCTTT
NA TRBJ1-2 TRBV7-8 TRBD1 CASSLTGDYGYTF TGTGCCAGCAGCTTAACAGGGGACTATGGCTACACCTTC